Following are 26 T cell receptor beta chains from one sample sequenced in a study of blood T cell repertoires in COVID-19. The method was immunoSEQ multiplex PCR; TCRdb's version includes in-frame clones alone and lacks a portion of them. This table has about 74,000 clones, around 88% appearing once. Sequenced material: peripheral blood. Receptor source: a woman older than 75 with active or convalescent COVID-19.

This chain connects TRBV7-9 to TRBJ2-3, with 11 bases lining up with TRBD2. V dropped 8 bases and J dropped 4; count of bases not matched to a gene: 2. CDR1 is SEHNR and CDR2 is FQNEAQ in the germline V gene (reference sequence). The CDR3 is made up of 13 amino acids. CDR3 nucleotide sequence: TGTGCCAGCGGACTAGCGGGTTCAGATACGCAGTATTTT. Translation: CASGLAGSDTQYF.

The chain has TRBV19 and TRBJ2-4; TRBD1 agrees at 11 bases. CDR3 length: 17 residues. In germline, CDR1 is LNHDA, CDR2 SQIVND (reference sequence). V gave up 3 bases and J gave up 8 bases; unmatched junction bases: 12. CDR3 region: CASSIPYRDRGAYIQYF. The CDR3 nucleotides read TGTGCCAGTAGTATCCCGTACCGGGACAGGGGGGCCTACATTCAGTACTTC.

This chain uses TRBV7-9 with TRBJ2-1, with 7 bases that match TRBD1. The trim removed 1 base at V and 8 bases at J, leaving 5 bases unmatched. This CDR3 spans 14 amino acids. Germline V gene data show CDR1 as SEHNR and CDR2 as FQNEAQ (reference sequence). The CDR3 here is CASSLGYRGDEQFF. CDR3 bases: TGTGCCAGCAGCTTAGGTTACAGGGGCGATGAGCAGTTCTTC.

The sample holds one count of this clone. The CDR3 nucleotides are TGCGCCAGCAGTGACCAGACTAGCGGGGTTATCACCGGGGAGCTGTTTTTT. It codes for CASSDQTSGVITGELFF. The chain joins TRBV10-1 to TRBJ2-2; 11 nucleotides line up with TRBD2. CDR1 is WNHNN, CDR2 SYGVQD, per germline (reference sequence). The CDR3 is 17 amino acids. Trimming cost V 3 bases and J 4 bases; bases outside gene matches: 7.

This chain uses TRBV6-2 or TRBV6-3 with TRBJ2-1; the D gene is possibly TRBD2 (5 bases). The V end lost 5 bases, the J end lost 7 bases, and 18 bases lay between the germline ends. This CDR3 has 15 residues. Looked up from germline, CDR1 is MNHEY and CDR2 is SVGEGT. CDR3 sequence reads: CASSPPPRLRNEQFF. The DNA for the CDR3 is TGTGCCAGCAGTCCCCCCCCCAGACTAAGGAATGAGCAGTTCTTC.

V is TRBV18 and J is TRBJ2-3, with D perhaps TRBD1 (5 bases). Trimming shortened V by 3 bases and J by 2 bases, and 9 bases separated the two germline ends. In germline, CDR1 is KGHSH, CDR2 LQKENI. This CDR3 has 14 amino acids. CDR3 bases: TGTGCCAGCTCACCTGACAGATACACAGATACGCAGTATTTT. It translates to CASSPDRYTDTQYF.

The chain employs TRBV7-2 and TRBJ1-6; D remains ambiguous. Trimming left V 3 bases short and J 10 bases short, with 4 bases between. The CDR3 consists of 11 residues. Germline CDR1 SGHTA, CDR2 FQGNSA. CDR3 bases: TGTGCCAGCAGCTTTGAGTCACCCCTCCACTTT. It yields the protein CASSFESPLHF.

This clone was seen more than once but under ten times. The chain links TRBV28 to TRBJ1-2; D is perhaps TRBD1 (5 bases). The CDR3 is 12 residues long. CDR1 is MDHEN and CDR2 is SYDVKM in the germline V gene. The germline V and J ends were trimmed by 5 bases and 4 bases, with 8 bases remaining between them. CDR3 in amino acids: CASSPRAYGYTF. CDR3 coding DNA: TGTGCCAGCAGTCCCAGGGCCTATGGCTACACCTTC.

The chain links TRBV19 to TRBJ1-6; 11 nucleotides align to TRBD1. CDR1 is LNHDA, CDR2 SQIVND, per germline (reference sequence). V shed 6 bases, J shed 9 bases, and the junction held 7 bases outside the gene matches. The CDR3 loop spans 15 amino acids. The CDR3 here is CASSPDRGLASPLHF. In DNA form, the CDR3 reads TGTGCCAGTAGCCCGGACAGGGGGCTTGCTTCACCCCTCCACTTT. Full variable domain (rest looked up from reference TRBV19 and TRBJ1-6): DGGITQSPKYLFRKEGQNVTLSCEQNLNHDAMYWYRQDPGQGLRLIYYSQIVNDFQKGDIAEGYSVSREKKESFPLTVTSAQKNPTAFYLCASSPDRGLASPLHFGNGTRLTVT.

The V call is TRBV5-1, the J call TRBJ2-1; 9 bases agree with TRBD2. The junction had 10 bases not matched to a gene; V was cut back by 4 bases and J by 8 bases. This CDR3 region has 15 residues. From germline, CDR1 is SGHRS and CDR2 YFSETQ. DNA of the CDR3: TGCGCCAGCAGCACAAGACTAGCGGCTGGGGATGAGCAGTTCTTC. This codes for CASSTRLAAGDEQFF.

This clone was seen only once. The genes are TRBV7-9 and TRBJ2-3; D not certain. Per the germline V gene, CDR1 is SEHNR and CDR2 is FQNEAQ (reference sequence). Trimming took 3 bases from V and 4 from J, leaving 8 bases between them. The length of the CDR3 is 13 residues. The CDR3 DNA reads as TGTGCCAGCAGCTTCCCTCCCCCAGATACGCAGTATTTT. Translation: CASSFPPPDTQYF.

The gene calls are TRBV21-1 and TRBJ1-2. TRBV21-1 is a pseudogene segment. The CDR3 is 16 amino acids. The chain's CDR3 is CASTSGPRGARCGYTF. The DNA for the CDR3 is TGTGCCAGCACCTCAGGTCCCCGGGGGGCGCGGTGTGGCTACACCTTC.

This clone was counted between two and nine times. CDR3 DNA: TGTGCCAGCAGTTCTGTCACCGGGGAGCTGTTTTTT. Encoded protein: CASSSVTGELFF. This rearrangement joins TRBV6-2 or TRBV6-3 to TRBJ2-2; D call uncertain. The germline gives CDR1 MNHEY, CDR2 SVGEGT. The V gene lost 4 bases and the J gene lost 4 bases, with 4 bases spanning the gap. The length of the CDR3 is 12 residues.

CDR3 coding DNA: TGTGCCAGCAGGACGGGGGGGCGAGCCAAAAACATTCAGTACTTC. Protein: CASRTGGRAKNIQYF. The chain links TRBV6-5 to TRBJ2-4; 8 bases are shared with TRBD2. The V gene's germline CDR1 is MNHEY and CDR2 SVGAGI. The CDR3 loop spans 15 amino acids. V lost 6 bases and J lost 0; bases outside the gene matches: 4.

CDR3 in amino acids: CASSPRETQYF. As DNA, the CDR3 is TGTGCCAGCAGCCCGAGGGAGACCCAGTACTTC. V and J are TRBV11-2 and TRBJ2-5, with D unclear. This CDR3 is 11 amino acids long. Trimming removed 5 bases at V and 5 bases at J, with 6 bases between. CDR1 is SGHAT and CDR2 is FQNNGV in the germline V gene.

CDR3 nucleotide sequence: TGTGCCAGCAGCTCACCGACAGGGATGGGCGAAAAACTGTTTTTT. The encoded protein is CASSSPTGMGEKLFF. This chain uses TRBV7-9 with TRBJ1-4, with TRBD1 matching 7 bases. This CDR3 has 15 amino acids. Germline CDR1 is SEHNR and CDR2 is FQNEAQ (reference sequence). The ends lost 4 bases at V and 8 bases at J; junction bases unmatched: 10. The whole variable domain, filled in from reference TRBV7-9 and TRBJ1-4, reads DTGVSQNPRHKITKRGQNVTFRCDPISEHNRLYWYRQTLGQGPEFLTYFQNEAQLEKSRLLSDRFSAERPKGSFSTLEIQRTEQGDSAMYLCASSSPTGMGEKLFFGSGTQLSVL.

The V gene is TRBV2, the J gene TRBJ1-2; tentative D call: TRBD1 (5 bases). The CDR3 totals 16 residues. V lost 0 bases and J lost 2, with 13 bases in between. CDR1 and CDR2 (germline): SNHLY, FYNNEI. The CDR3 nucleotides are TGTGCCAGCAGTGAAGCGCTTCTGTCAGGGAACTATGGCTACACCTTC. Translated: CASSEALLSGNYGYTF.

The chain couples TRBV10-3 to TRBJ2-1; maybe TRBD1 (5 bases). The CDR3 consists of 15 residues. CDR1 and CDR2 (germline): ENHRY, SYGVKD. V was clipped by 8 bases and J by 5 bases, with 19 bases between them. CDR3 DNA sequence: TGTGCCATCGCCCCCGCCTTCCAGGGTGACAATGAGCAGTTCTTC. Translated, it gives CAIAPAFQGDNEQFF.

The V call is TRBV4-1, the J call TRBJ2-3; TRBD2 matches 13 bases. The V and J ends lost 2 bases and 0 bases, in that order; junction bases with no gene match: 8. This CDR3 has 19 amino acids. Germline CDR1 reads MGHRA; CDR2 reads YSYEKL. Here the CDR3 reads CASSQTGTSGATSTDTQYF. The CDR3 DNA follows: TGCGCCAGCAGCCAAACCGGGACTAGCGGGGCCACTAGCACAGATACGCAGTATTTT.

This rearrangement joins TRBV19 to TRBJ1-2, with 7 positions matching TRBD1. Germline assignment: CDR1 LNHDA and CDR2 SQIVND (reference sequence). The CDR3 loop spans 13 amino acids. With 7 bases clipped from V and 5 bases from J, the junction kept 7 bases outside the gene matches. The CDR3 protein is CASTQGLGYGYTF. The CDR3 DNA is TGTGCCAGTACACAGGGGTTGGGGTATGGCTACACCTTC.

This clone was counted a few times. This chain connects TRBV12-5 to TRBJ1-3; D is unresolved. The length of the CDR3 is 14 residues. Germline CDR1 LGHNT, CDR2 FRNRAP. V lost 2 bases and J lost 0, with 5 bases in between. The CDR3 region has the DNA TGTGCTAGTGGTTTGACAAGCTCTGGAAACACCATATATTTT. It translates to CASGLTSSGNTIYF.

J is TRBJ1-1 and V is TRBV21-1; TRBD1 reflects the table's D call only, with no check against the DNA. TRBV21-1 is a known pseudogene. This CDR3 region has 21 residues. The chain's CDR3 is CASSRWDRVALSAGGNTEAFF. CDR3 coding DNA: TGTGCCAGCAGCAGATGGGACAGGGTTGCATTATCGGCGGGGGGGAACACTGAAGCTTTCTTT.

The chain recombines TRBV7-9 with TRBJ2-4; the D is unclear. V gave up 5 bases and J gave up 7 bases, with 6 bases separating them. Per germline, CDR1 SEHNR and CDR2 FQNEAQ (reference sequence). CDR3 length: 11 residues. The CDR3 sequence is CASSRGNIQYF. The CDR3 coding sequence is TGTGCCAGCAGCCGAGGTAACATTCAGTACTTC.

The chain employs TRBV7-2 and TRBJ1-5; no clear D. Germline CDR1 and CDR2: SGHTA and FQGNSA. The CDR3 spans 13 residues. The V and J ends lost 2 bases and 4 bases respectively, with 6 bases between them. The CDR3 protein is CASSLRRNQPQHF. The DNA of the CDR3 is TGTGCCAGCAGCTTACGCAGGAATCAGCCCCAGCATTTT.

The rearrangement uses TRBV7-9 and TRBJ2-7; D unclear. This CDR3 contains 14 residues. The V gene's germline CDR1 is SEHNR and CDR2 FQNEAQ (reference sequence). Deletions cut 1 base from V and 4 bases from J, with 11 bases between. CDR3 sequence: CASSLVSGKYEQYF. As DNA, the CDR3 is TGTGCCAGCAGCTTAGTTTCAGGAAAATACGAGCAGTACTTC. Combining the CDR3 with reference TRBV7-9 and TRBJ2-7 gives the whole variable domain DTGVSQNPRHKITKRGQNVTFRCDPISEHNRLYWYRQTLGQGPEFLTYFQNEAQLEKSRLLSDRFSAERPKGSFSTLEIQRTEQGDSAMYLCASSLVSGKYEQYFGPGTRLTVT.

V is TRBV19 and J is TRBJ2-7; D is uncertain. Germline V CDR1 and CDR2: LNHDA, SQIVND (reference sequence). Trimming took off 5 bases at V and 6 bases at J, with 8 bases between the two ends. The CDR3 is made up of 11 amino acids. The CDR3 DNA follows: TGTGCCAGTAGTTCCACCAGCGAGCAGTACTTC. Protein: CASSSTSEQYF.